This record concerns one T cell receptor beta chain sequence. Its specificity is unknown. This sample stems from a study of T-cell memory formation after mild COVID-19. About the study: Clusters were largely donor specific.

Regarding the study as a whole: Detection of some responders pre-infection suggested pre-existing cross-reactive memory T cells participated. CD4/CD8 balance characterized clones contracting day 15 to 85, and CD4+ skew characterized later expanders.

A single record per CDR3 protein comes from TCRdb applying MiXCR to the 5' RACE reads. The sample carries fewer than 450,000 distinct CDR3 sequences, around a fifth recorded once. Sequenced: PBMCs or a T cell subset sorted from them (not recorded which). This receptor was taken from an adult woman who had mild COVID-19 (a few samples of this study predate the infection). Cell type and time point are not known.

Here the CDR3 reads CASSSPSFLAGGNNEQFF. For the CDR3, the DNA is TGTGCCAGCAGCTCCCCATCCTTCCTAGCGGGGGGAAACAATGAGCAGTTCTTC. This sequence joins TRBV7-8 and TRBJ2-1; 11 bases line up with TRBD2. The V segment lost 4 bases and the J segment 5 bases; nucleotides outside the gene matches: 13. The CDR3 loop spans 18 amino acids. CDR1 and CDR2 from the germline V gene are SGHVS and FQNEAQ. The full variable domain, its missing parts supplied by reference TRBV7-8 and TRBJ2-1, is GAGVSQSPRYKVAKRGQDVALRCDPISGHVSLFWYQQALGQGPEFLTYFQNEAQLDKSGLPSDRFFAERPEGSVSTLKIQRTQQEDSAVYLCASSSPSFLAGGNNEQFFGPGTRLTVL.